The sample holds many counts of the clone carrying this T cell receptor (beta chain). Its cognate antigen is unknown. Time point indicated: baseline pretreatment blood. Treatment reported: 15 Gy SBRT to primary tumor, nephrectomy 4 weeks later. Sequencing used immunoSEQ multiplex PCR; TCRdb keeps in-frame clones, though not all of them. The table has over 85,000 clones, 82% seen once. The data were obtained in a study of radiation and T cells in renal cell carcinoma. CDR1 and CDR2 (germline): SNHLY, FYNNEI. V was pared by 6 bases and J by 2 bases, with 17 bases between. This CDR3 is built from 15 residues. Notes on the study in general: Top tumor clonotypes rose in blood 2 weeks post-radiation, then contracted.

The sequence derives from a man aged 55 to 69 with renal cell carcinoma. Sample: blood, taken from a patient whose treatment included radiotherapy and nephrectomy. The rearrangement joins TRBV2 to TRBJ2-7; tentatively, D is TRBD2 (6 bases). Written as DNA, the CDR3 is TGTGCCAGCAGGGACGGACGGGGGTCAACCTACGAGCAGTACTTC. It yields the protein CASRDGRGSTYEQYF.